The source of this T cell receptor (beta chain) is a study of cytomegalovirus exposure and HLA in healthy donors. The study's findings and limits: There were several of the most significant clusters that appeared linked to common viral pathogens in a later analysis. In a later analysis, HLA-associated TCR beta chains were more clonally expanded than equally common others. It was in a later analysis that TCR association rates were seen to vary by HLA locus, highest for DRB1 and lowest for HLA-C. Reportedly, HLA-A and HLA-B alleles of most subjects were accurately predicted from TCR beta.

The PCR used 60 Vbeta and 13 Jbeta primers. Here immunoSEQ multiplex PCR was the method, and the copy in TCRdb shows in-frame clones only, minus some. The table includes around 54,000 clones, around three quarters detected once. On this clone itself: Its antigen is still unknown.

The CDR3 has 17 amino acids. Germline CDR1 reads SGHRS; CDR2 reads YFSETQ. The V end was cut by 4 bases, the J end by 0 bases, with 19 bases between. The chain joins TRBV5-1 to TRBJ2-5, with D possibly TRBD2 on 6 matching bases. This sequence originates from a man aged 25 to 40 in good health and CMV-seropositive. The sample comprised PBMCs. The CDR3 loop reads CASSIGSWWGDQETQYF. The CDR3 DNA follows: TGCGCCAGCAGCATAGGGAGCTGGTGGGGGGACCAAGAGACCCAGTACTTC.